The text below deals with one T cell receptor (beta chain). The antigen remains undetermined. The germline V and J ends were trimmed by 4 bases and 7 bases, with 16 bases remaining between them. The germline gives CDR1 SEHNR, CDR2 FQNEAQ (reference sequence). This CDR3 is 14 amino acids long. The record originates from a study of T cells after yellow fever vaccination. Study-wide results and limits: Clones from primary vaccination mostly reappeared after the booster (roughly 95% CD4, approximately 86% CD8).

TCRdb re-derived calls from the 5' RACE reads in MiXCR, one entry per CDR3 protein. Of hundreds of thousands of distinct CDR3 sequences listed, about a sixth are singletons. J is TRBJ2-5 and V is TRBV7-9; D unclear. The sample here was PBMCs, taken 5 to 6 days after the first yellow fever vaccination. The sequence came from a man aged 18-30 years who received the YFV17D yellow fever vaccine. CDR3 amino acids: CASSSSSFPGTQYF. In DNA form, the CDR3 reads TGTGCCAGCAGCTCCAGCAGCTTTCCGGGGACCCAGTACTTC.